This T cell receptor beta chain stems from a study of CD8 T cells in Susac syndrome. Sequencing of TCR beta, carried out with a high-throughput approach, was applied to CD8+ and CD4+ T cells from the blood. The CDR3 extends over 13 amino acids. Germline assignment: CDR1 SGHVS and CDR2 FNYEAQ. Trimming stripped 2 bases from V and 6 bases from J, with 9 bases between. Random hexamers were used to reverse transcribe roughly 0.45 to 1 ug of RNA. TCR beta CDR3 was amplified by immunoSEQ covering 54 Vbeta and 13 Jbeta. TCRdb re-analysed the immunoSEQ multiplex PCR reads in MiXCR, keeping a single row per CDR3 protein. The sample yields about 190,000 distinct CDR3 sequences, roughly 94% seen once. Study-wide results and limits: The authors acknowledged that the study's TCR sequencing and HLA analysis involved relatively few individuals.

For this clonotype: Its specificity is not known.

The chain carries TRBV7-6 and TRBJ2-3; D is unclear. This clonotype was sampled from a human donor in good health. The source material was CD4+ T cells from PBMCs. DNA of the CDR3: TGTGCCAGCAGCTTACTAGGGATGGATACGCAGTATTTT. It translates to CASSLLGMDTQYF. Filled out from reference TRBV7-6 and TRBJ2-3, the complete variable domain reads GAGVSQSPRYKVTKRGQDVALRCDPISGHVSLYWYRQALGQGPEFLTYFNYEAQQDKSGLPNDRFSAERPEGSISTLTIQRTEQRDSAMYRCASSLLGMDTQYFGPGTRLTVL.